This TCR beta chain emerged from a study of blood T cells in healthy people across ages. Study observations and caveats: Observed TCR beta diversity per million T cells went down as age went up. This fall followed a roughly linear course with age. More naive CD4+ cells and higher diversity were found in long-lived than in aged donors.

The use of a sample-barcoded 5' primer and a J-beta primer mix characterized a second PCR of 7 to 11 cycles. All cDNA molecules were each tagged by a template-switch adaptor with 12 random nucleotides. Each of the samples gave a minimum of 2.5 million paired-end reads that contained CDR3. Each CDR3 protein gets one entry after TCRdb re-called the 5' RACE reads with MiXCR. The table records 1.8 million or so distinct CDR3 sequences, roughly two fifths of them present only once. This clonotype has only a few counts. Its specificity is not known. Germline V gives CDR1 SGHTA, CDR2 FQGNSA. The CDR3 runs 15 residues. V shed 5 bases and J shed 4 bases, with 17 bases lying between them.

Sequenced: blood. The V and J genes are TRBV7-2 and TRBJ1-1; D might be TRBD1 (5 bases). This TCR derives from a human donor in good health. The CDR3 here is CASSGQAVGGTEAFF. The CDR3 bases are TGTGCCAGCAGCGGCCAAGCGGTGGGGGGCACTGAAGCTTTCTTT.